This TCR beta chain was identified during a study of persistence of HIV-infected CD4 T cells. Study results and limitations: Within sorted populations, more oligoclonal TCRs accompanied more oligoclonal proviruses.

Remarks on this clone: What it binds is unknown.

The libraries were made with immunoSEQ version 4 in survey mode. Sequencing used immunoSEQ multiplex PCR; TCRdb keeps in-frame clones, though not all of them. The sample has about 60,000 clones; under 80% are singletons. The trim removed 4 bases at V and 6 bases at J, leaving 11 bases unmatched. CDR1 and CDR2 from the germline V gene are SGDLS and YYNGEE. This CDR3 spans 15 amino acids. Cells were stimulated with overlapping HIV-1 Gag 15-mer peptides. CD40L/CD69 double-negative CD45RO-high memory CD4+ T cells were collected. Donors had CD4+ T cell counts above 400 cells/uL and were CMV-seropositive. Anti-CD28/CD49d costimulation, CD40-blocking antibody and enfuvirtide were given to CD8-depleted PBMCs for roughly 20 hours.

The V gene is TRBV9, the J gene TRBJ1-2; TRBD1 aligns across 8 bases. The specimen was CD4+ T cells sorted from PBMCs after roughly 18-hour stimulation, collected from a patient who received antiretroviral therapy. This sequence originates from an adult man with HIV who was CMV-seropositive. DNA of the CDR3: TGTGCCAGCAGCCCCCTCGGGGGACAGGAACATGGCTACACCTTC. Residues: CASSPLGGQEHGYTF.